This TCR beta chain was observed in a study of blood T cell repertoires in COVID-19. Whole-study context: Some COVID-19 samples were acute and others convalescent; all came from the United States, Italy and Spain. The analysed material was cDNA or gDNA that came from T cells, B-cell-depleted T cells, or PBMCs.

Repertoires were generated with immunoSEQ multiplex PCR, while TCRdb's copy carries only in-frame clones and drops some. The sample records approximately 200,000 clones, about 85% being singletons. This clone was detected only once. The Seattle patients, enrolled during active infection, were followed longitudinally. The sequenced sample consisted of peripheral blood. This TCR was sampled from a woman older than 75 with COVID-19, enrolled during active disease.

CDR3 coding DNA: TGTGCCAGTACCTGGGACAGGGGAGACATTCAGTACTTC. Residues: CASTWDRGDIQYF. This chain connects TRBV19 to TRBJ2-4; 10 bases fit TRBD1. J lost 8 bases, V lost 7 bases, and 5 bases had no gene match. CDR3 length: 13 amino acids. The germline CDR1 and CDR2 sequences are LNHDA and SQIVND (reference sequence).